What follows are 8 T cell receptor beta chains derived from one specimen sequenced in a study of T cells after yellow fever vaccination. TCRdb recomputed calls from the 5' RACE reads with MiXCR, one row per CDR3 protein. Counted here are about 73,000 distinct CDR3 sequences, roughly 7.4% occurring once; the ten biggest clones make up 35% to 45%. Sequenced material: CD8+ T cells sorted from PBMCs, taken on the day of the yellow fever booster vaccination. The receptors derive from a man in his thirties or forties who received the YFV17D yellow fever vaccine.

This clonotype was observed a few times. V gene TRBV12-3 or TRBV12-4 combines with J gene TRBJ2-7; perhaps TRBD2 as D (6 bases). The CDR3 length is 13 residues. The ends were cut back, 7 bases at V and 7 bases at J, with 17 bases in the middle. The CDR3: CASTLGEALEQYF. Here the CDR3 DNA reads TGTGCCAGCACCCTTGGGGAGGCGCTGGAGCAGTACTTC.

A remark on this clonotype: A junction end diverges from the germline sequence, so it may reflect a read error. J is TRBJ2-3 and V is TRBV7-9; no definite D call. This CDR3 has 10 amino acids. Germline V CDR1 and CDR2: SEHNR, FQNEAQ (reference sequence). CDR3 in DNA: TGTGCCAGCAGCCCCCTGCTACCAACTTTT. Amino acid sequence: CASSPLLPTF.

This clonotype appeared a few times. The chain is built from TRBV15 and TRBJ1-1; D is undetermined. This CDR3 is 15 amino acids long. V was shortened by 1 base and J by 2 bases, with 11 bases between the two germline ends. Germline assignment: CDR1 LNHNV and CDR2 YYDKDF (reference sequence). CDR3 bases: TGTGCCACCAGCAGAGTGCAAGAGCTTAACACTGAAGCTTTCTTT. Its translation: CATSRVQELNTEAFF.

The chain is built from TRBV7-6 and TRBJ2-1; 9 bases are a match to TRBD2. Trimming took 1 base from V and 8 from J; bases not matched to a gene: 9. In germline, CDR1 is SGHVS, CDR2 FNYEAQ. The CDR3 is 16 amino acids. The CDR3 is CASSLGVSGGFDEQFF. The CDR3 DNA reads as TGTGCCAGCAGCTTAGGTGTTAGCGGGGGCTTTGATGAGCAGTTCTTC.

This chain joins TRBV7-9 and TRBJ2-7, with a weak D call TRBD1 (6 bases). The CDR3 is made up of 14 amino acids. Germline CDR1 is SEHNR and CDR2 is FQNEAQ (reference sequence). Trimming removed 5 bases at V and 2 bases at J, with 13 bases between. The chain's CDR3 is CASSPRTAPYEQYF. The CDR3 nucleotides are TGTGCCAGCAGCCCTAGGACAGCTCCCTACGAGCAGTACTTC.

CDR3: CASSPPEASGTDTQYF. The CDR3 DNA is TGTGCCAGCAGTCCACCCGAGGCTAGCGGAACAGATACGCAGTATTTT. The rearrangement joins TRBV12-3 or TRBV12-4 to TRBJ2-3; 7 positions agree with TRBD2. The trim removed 5 bases at V and 3 bases at J, leaving 11 bases unmatched. The CDR3 is made up of 16 amino acids.

There are many counts of this clonotype. The rearrangement joins TRBV5-1 to TRBJ2-2, with D tentatively TRBD1 (6 bases). This CDR3 comprises 17 residues. Germline assignment: CDR1 SGHRS and CDR2 YFSETQ. The V and J ends lost 0 bases and 4 bases respectively, with 16 bases between them. The DNA for the CDR3 is TGCGCCAGCAGCTTGGCCGGTTCAGGGGCTCCCACCGGGGAGCTGTTTTTT. Translated, it gives CASSLAGSGAPTGELFF.

This clonotype occurred a few times. The rearrangement joins TRBV24-1 to TRBJ2-3; D call uncertain. Trimming removed 7 bases at V and 2 bases at J, with 3 bases between. Germline values: CDR1 KGHDR, CDR2 SFDVKD. The CDR3 spans 11 residues. The DNA of the CDR3 is TGTGCCACCAGCCACACAGATACGCAGTATTTT. Amino acids: CATSHTDTQYF.